The sequence of this T cell receptor (beta chain) was determined in a study of naive and memory T cell subsets. Note on this clonotype: What it recognizes is unknown.

The CDR3 runs to 14 residues. Germline CDR1 reads MRHNA; CDR2 reads SNTAGT. Trimming removed 4 bases at V and 4 bases at J, with 12 bases between. Regarding the study as a whole: Diversity fell and Gini index rose from naive through CM, EM, EMRA.

Both TRBC1 and TRBC2 were covered by a beta constant-region primer of two equimolar oligonucleotides. TCRdb itself ran the UMI-ligation and nested PCR reads through MiXCR, one entry per CDR3 protein. The sample lists around 5,700 distinct CDR3 sequences, 7% seen once, with around 41% in the top ten. The TCR originated in a human donor in good health. The J gene is TRBJ2-3, the V gene TRBV6-4; tentatively, D is TRBD2 (5 bases). Input material: effector memory CD8+ T cells from blood. Subset given: effector memory, CD45RA- CD27-. The CDR3 DNA sequence: TGTGCCAGCAGTGTCGCTGGCGGGTCAGATACGCAGTATTTT. It yields the protein CASSVAGGSDTQYF.